Here is one T cell receptor (beta chain) with its context. This clonotype was found many times. The specificity of this receptor is unknown. No base qualities exist here, and no much larger clone lies one base off it. Per the germline V gene, SGHTA is the CDR1 and FQGNSA is the CDR2. V loses 5 bases, J loses 8 bases, and the germline ends lie 16 bases apart. The CDR3 runs 15 amino acids, cysteine and phenylalanine included. Here the CDR3 DNA is all that survives: 45 bases in frame from base 1. This record comes from a study of T cell repertoires in cytomegalovirus infection (dated 2019 in TCRdb). About the study as a whole: The HLA type of each donor mattered for the analysis, because public TCR beta signatures pointed to carriage of CMV infection along with the matching HLA type.

The data were produced on an Illumina HiSeq 1500. The public reads were run again by TCRdb, first through fastp at Q25 and then through MiXCR, and only productive beta chains were kept. A single entry per CDR3 protein holds the most common genes and DNA from its merged rows. A total of about 260,000 distinct CDR3 sequences appear in this sample, roughly 10% of them only once. The top ten clones comprise roughly 16% of the sample. What the study reported, not specific to this receptor: The ex vivo response was dominated by HLA-C-restricted CMV-specific TCR beta clonotypes, which also provided the single most frequent clonotype in two of eight donors. Carriers of CMV infection plus the relevant HLA type were discriminated by the cumulative frequency of public TCR beta family members in the study cohort and in an independent approximately 400-donor cohort.

This sequence originates from a human donor in good health (CMV status not recorded). Some clones in this sample may be carry-over from other donors' samples. Material: PBMCs. The rearranged chain carries TRBV7-2 and TRBJ1-6, with the D gene uncertain. The DNA sequence is TGTGCCAGCAGCCCACCCGCAAAGCCGGATTCACCCCTCCACTTT. This is translated as CASSPPAKPDSPLHF.